These 5 T cell receptor beta chains share one sample of origin, sequenced in a study of T cell responses to AZD1222 COVID-19 vaccine. Generated by immunoSEQ multiplex PCR, the TCRdb table keeps only in-frame clones and is missing some. The sample carries some 160,000 clones, 90% to 95% recorded once. Source: peripheral blood, taken on day 0 of AZD1222 vaccination. These receptors came from an adult in good health.

The count of this clone is one. The J gene is TRBJ2-7, the V gene TRBV7-8; possibly TRBD1 or TRBD2 for D (5 bases each). The CDR3 is 13 amino acids. CDR1 and CDR2 from the germline V gene are SGHVS and FQNEAQ. Trimming stripped 5 bases from V and 9 bases from J, with 17 bases between. CDR3 amino acids: CASSPRMGVGQYF. The CDR3 DNA sequence: TGTGCCAGCAGCCCCAGAATGGGGGTCGGGCAGTACTTC.

This chain joins TRBV5-6 and TRBJ2-3; 9 nucleotides agree with TRBD2. Germline V gene data show CDR1 as SGHDT and CDR2 as YYEEEE. V lost 1 base, J lost 6 bases, and 12 bases stayed unmatched. The CDR3 loop spans 17 amino acids. The DNA of the CDR3 is TGTGCCAGCAGCTTGTGGTGGCGGGGGGGGCCCAGGGATACGCAGTATTTT. Residues: CASSLWWRGGPRDTQYF.

V is TRBV9 and J is TRBJ1-5, with D uncertain. This CDR3 region has 13 residues. The V gene's germline CDR1 is SGDLS and CDR2 YYNGEE. V gave up 0 bases and J gave up 7 bases, with 8 bases separating them. Here the CDR3 reads CASSVGERQPQHF. The CDR3 DNA reads TGTGCCAGCAGCGTAGGGGAACGGCAGCCCCAGCATTTT. The whole variable domain, filled in from reference TRBV9 and TRBJ1-5, reads DSGVTQTPKHLITATGQRVTLRCSPRSGDLSVYWYQQSLDQGLQFLIQYYNGEERAKGNILERFSAQQFPDLHSELNLSSLELGDSALYFCASSVGERQPQHFGDGTRLSIL.

The chain combines TRBV5-1 with TRBJ1-2, with a possible D match to TRBD1 (6 bases). Germline-derived CDR1 and CDR2 are SGHRS and YFSETQ. With 7 bases removed from V and 7 bases from J, the gap between germline ends came to 14 bases. CDR3 length equals 12 residues. In DNA form, the CDR3 reads TGCGCCAGCGGCACCGGGGGCGGTGGCTACACCTTC. This encodes CASGTGGGGYTF.

With respect to this clone: Other DNA sequences in this specimen translate into the identical CDR3. This chain links TRBV5-1 with TRBJ2-2; no clear D gene. This CDR3 contains 13 residues. Germline lookup yields CDR1 SGHRS and CDR2 YFSETQ. V lost 0 bases to trimming and J lost 5 bases, with 5 bases between them. The CDR3 bases are TGCGCCAGCAGCTTGGAAGGGACCGGGGAGCTGTTTTTT. This sequence encodes CASSLEGTGELFF.